This T cell receptor beta chain stems from a study of CD8 T cells in ankylosing spondylitis. Many counts were recorded for this clonotype. Its antigen is unknown. 5'-RACE, quantitative and with molecular barcodes, yielded the TCR beta libraries. TCRdb re-called the 5' RACE reads with MiXCR, one entry per CDR3 protein. The sample has more than 110,000 distinct CDR3 sequences, roughly 8.8% seen once; the top ten hold about 7.3%. Trimming took off 3 bases at V and 5 bases at J, with 10 bases between the two ends. CDR1 KGHDR and CDR2 SFDVKD come from the germline V gene. The CDR3 runs 14 residues. Notes on the study in general: Blood from ankylosing spondylitis patients appeared to carry a characteristic roughly eight-variant TCR beta motif. The clones that were linked to disease were reported to be significantly enriched in matched synovial fluid samples from ankylosing spondylitis patients.

The sequence was obtained from a male donor with ankylosing spondylitis. V is TRBV24-1 and J is TRBJ1-5; no clear D gene. Sequencing was carried out using synovial fluid, either unsorted or a sorted T cell fraction (not recorded which). The CDR3 nucleotides read TGTGCCACCAGTGATACGGGAGTTCATCAGCCCCAGCATTTT. Translating gives CATSDTGVHQPQHF.